This T cell receptor (beta chain) was retrieved from a study of blood T cell repertoires in COVID-19. The CDR3 sequence is 12 residues long. Germline V gives CDR1 MNHEY, CDR2 SVGAGI. Trimming removed 5 bases at V and 5 bases at J, with 9 bases between. Data came from immunoSEQ multiplex PCR; TCRdb stores just in-frame clones and leaves some out. In the table there are about 200,000 clones, 80% of which are singletons. Sequenced sample: PBMCs or T cells enriched from blood (not recorded which). The chain combines TRBV6-5 with TRBJ1-1; D is possibly TRBD1 (5 bases). This TCR was sampled from a woman aged 35 to 49 with acute COVID-19. The CDR3 region has the DNA TGTGCCAGCAGTCAAAGGGGAACTGAAGCTTTCTTT. This translates into CASSQRGTEAFF.